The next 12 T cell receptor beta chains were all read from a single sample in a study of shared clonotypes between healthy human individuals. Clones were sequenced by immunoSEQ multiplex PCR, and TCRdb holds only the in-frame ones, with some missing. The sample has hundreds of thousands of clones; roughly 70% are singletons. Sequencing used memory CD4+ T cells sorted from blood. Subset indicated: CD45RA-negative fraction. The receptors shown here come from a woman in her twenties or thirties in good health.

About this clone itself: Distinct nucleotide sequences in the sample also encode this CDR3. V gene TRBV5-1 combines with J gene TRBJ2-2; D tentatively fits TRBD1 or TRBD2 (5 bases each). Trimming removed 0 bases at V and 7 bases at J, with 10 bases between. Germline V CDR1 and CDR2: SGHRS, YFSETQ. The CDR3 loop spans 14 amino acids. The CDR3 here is CASSLAGGHGELFF. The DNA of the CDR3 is TGCGCCAGCAGCTTGGCAGGAGGACACGGGGAGCTGTTTTTT.

DNA for the CDR3: TGTGCCAGCAGTTACCCTCAGACAGCCGGGGAGCTGTTTTTT. Protein product: CASSYPQTAGELFF. This chain links TRBV6-5 with TRBJ2-2; D perhaps matches TRBD1 (5 bases). The CDR3 length is 14 residues. V lost 2 bases to trimming and J lost 6 bases, with 10 bases between them. Looked up from germline, CDR1 is MNHEY and CDR2 is SVGAGI.

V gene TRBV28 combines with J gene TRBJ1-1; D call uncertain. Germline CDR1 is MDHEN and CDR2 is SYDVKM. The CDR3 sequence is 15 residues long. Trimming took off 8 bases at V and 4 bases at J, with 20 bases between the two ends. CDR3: CASGSAGVGGTEAFF. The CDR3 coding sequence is TGTGCCAGCGGATCCGCCGGTGTCGGTGGCACTGAAGCTTTCTTT.

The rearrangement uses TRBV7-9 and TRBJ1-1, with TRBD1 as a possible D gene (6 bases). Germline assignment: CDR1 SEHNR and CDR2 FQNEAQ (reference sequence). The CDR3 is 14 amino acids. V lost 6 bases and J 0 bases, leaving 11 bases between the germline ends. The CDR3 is CASSYGQMNTEAFF. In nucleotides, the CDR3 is TGTGCCAGCAGTTATGGACAGATGAACACTGAAGCTTTCTTT.

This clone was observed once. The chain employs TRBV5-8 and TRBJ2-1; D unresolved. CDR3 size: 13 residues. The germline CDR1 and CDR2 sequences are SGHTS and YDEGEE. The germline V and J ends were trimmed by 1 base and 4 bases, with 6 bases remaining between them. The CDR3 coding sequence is TGTGCCAGCAGCTTGTTCAGATACAATGAGCAGTTCTTC. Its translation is CASSLFRYNEQFF.

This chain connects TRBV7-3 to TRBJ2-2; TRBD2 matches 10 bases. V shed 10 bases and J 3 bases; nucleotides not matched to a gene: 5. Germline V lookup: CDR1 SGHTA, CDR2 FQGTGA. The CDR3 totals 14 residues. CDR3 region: CATRTSGDTGELFF. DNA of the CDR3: TGTGCCACCAGGACTAGCGGAGACACCGGGGAGCTGTTTTTT.

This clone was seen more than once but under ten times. Written as DNA, the CDR3 is TGTGCCAGCAGTCCACAACAGCACGGCATGAACACTGAAGCTTTCTTT. It encodes CASSPQQHGMNTEAFF. The chain has TRBV27 and TRBJ1-1; D is undetermined. The CDR3 has 16 amino acids. Looked up from germline, CDR1 is MNHEY and CDR2 is SMNVEV (reference sequence). V lost 5 bases, J lost 0 bases, and 16 bases lay in between.

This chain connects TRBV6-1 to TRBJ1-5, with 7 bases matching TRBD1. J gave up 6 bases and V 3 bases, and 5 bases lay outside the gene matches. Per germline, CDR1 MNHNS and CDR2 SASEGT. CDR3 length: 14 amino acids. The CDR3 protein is CASSDKGASQPQHF. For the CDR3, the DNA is TGTGCCAGCAGTGATAAGGGGGCTAGTCAGCCCCAGCATTTT.

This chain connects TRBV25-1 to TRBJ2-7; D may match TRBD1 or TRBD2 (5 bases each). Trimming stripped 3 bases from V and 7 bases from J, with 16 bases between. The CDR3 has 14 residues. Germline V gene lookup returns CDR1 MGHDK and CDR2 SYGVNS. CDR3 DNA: TGTGCCAGCAGTGATCCCGGGACCTCGATGGAGCAGTACTTC. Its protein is CASSDPGTSMEQYF.

DNA of the CDR3: TGTGCCAGCAGCCGGAGCTACAGGGATAGGCTGGAGAACACTGAAGCTTTCTTT. It specifies CASSRSYRDRLENTEAFF. The gene calls are TRBV13 and TRBJ1-1, with a weak D call TRBD1 (6 bases). The ends were cut back, 5 bases at V and 1 base at J, with 23 bases in the middle. Germline-derived CDR1 and CDR2 are PRHDT and FYEKMQ (reference sequence). This CDR3 region has 18 residues.

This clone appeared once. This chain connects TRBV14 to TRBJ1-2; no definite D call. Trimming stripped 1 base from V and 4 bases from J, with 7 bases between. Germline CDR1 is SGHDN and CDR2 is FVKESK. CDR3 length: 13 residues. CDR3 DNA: TGTGCCAGCAGCCAAGCGCGGGGCTATGGCTACACCTTC. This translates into CASSQARGYGYTF.

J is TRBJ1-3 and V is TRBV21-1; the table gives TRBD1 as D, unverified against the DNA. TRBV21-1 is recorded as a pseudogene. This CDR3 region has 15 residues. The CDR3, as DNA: TGTGCCAGCAGCAAAGGTGCAGGGGCTGGAAACACCATATATTTT. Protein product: CASSKGAGAGNTIYF.